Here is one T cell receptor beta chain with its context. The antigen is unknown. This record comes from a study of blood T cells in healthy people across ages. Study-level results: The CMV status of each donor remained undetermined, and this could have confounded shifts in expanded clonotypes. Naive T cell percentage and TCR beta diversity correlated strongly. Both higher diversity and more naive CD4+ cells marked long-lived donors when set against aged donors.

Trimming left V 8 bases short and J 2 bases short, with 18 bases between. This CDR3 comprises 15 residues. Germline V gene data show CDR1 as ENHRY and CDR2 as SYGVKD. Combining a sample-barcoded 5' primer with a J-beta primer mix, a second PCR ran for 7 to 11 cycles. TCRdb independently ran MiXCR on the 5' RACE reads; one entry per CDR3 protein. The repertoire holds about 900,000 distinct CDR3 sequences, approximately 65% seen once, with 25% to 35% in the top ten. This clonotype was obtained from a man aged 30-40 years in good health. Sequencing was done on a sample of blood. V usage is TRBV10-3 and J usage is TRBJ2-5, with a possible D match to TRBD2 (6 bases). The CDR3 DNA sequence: TGTGCCATCTCCGTTTACGGGGGAAGGCAAGAGACCCAGTACTTC. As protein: CAISVYGGRQETQYF.